The clone carrying this T cell receptor beta chain came up once. As handled by the study authors: Amplifying reference gene primers gave estimates of nucleated cell counts. The assay was immunoSEQ multiplex PCR, and TCRdb's table has in-frame clones only and misses some. V, J and clone size were drawn from that table, and D and trimming were deduced from the DNA. Found here are 25,000 to 30,000 clones, roughly 80% of them singletons; the top ten hold approximately 36%. This record belongs to a study of blood T cell repertoires in COVID-19. Across the study: Samples representing acute and convalescent COVID-19 were sourced from the United States, Italy and Spain.

Source material: peripheral blood. The clonotype was recovered from a man between 65 and 85 years old with acute or convalescent COVID-19.

This CDR3 reads CASSYPQGGSYEQYF. As DNA, the CDR3 is TGTGCCAGCAGTTACCCCCAGGGTGGGTCCTACGAGCAGTACTTC. This chain links TRBV6-2 or TRBV6-3 with TRBJ2-7; TRBD1 is a possible D gene (5 bases). Per the germline V gene, CDR1 is MNHEY and CDR2 is SVGEGT. V lost 2 bases to trimming and J lost 1 base, with 12 bases between them. The CDR3 is made up of 15 amino acids.